This T cell receptor (beta chain) is drawn from a study of blood T cell repertoires in COVID-19. As originally analysed: Nucleated cell number was recorded as an estimate derived from reference gene primer amplification. Method: immunoSEQ multiplex PCR; TCRdb's copy keeps in-frame clones and lacks some. V, J and clone size derive from that table, while D and trimming were established from the DNA sequence. The sample yields around 53,000 clones, roughly 76% seen once. V was clipped by 5 bases and J by 6 bases; unmatched bases: 7. In germline, CDR1 is SNHLY, CDR2 FYNNEI. The CDR3 loop spans 16 amino acids.

The sequence came from a middle-aged man with active or convalescent COVID-19. J is TRBJ2-7 and V is TRBV2, with 16 bases lining up with TRBD2. Material for sequencing was peripheral blood. The CDR3 reads CASSPGLAGGLGEQYF. Here the CDR3 DNA reads TGTGCCAGCAGTCCGGGACTAGCGGGGGGGCTTGGCGAGCAGTACTTC.